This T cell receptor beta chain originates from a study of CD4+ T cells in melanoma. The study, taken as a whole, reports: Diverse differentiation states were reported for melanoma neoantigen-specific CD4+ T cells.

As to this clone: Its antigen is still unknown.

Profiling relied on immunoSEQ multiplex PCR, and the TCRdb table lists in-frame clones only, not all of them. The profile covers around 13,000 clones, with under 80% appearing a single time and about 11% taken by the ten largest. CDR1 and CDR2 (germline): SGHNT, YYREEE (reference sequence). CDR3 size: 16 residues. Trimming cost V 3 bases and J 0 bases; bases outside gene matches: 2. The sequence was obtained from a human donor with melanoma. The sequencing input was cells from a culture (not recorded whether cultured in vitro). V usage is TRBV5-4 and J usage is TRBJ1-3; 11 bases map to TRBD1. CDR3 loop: CASSWGQGDSGNTIYF. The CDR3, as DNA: TGTGCCAGCAGCTGGGGACAGGGGGACTCTGGAAACACCATATATTTT.